Below, 5 T cell receptor beta chains from the same sample are listed, as sequenced in a study of OX40 agonist ivuxolimab in advanced cancers. TCRdb's copy holds only in-frame clones and misses some; the assay was immunoSEQ multiplex PCR. The data contain 77,000 or so clones, around 85% of them seen just once; the ten biggest clones take up around 2%. This specimen was CD4+ or CD8+ T cells sorted from blood, taken in a trial of the OX40 agonist ivuxolimab. These TCRs come from an adult with an advanced solid tumor such as melanoma, head and neck, liver or kidney cancer.

The genes are TRBV7-3 and TRBJ2-3, with unresolved D. V shed 2 bases and J shed 1 base, with 10 bases lying between them. The CDR3 extends over 15 amino acids. Germline V gene data show CDR1 as SGHTA and CDR2 as FQGTGA. This CDR3 reads CASSLVAKGTDTQYF. CDR3 in DNA: TGTGCCAGCAGCTTAGTCGCCAAAGGCACAGATACGCAGTATTTT.

V gene TRBV4-1 combines with J gene TRBJ1-4; D remains ambiguous. V gave up 4 bases and J gave up 2 bases, with 5 bases separating them. This CDR3 spans 13 amino acids. Germline CDR1 and CDR2: MGHRA and YSYEKL. In nucleotides, the CDR3 is TGCGCCAGCAGCCGTCTGACTAATGAAAAACTGTTTTTT. Translation: CASSRLTNEKLFF.

The rearrangement joins TRBV18 to TRBJ2-7; 8 nucleotides match TRBD1. The ends lost 2 bases at V and 0 bases at J; junction bases unmatched: 3. The CDR3 covers 15 residues. Germline V lookup: CDR1 KGHSH, CDR2 LQKENI. The CDR3 DNA reads as TGTGCCAGCTCACCAAGACAGGGGAGCTCCTACGAGCAGTACTTC. This codes for CASSPRQGSSYEQYF.

This sequence joins TRBV6-1 and TRBJ2-2; maybe TRBD2 (6 bases). V was trimmed by 4 bases and J by 1 base, leaving 13 bases between them. The CDR3 sequence is 16 residues long. CDR1 is MNHNS and CDR2 is SASEGT in the germline V gene. The CDR3 loop reads CASSVEAGKNTGELFF. The CDR3 DNA is TGTGCCAGCAGTGTAGAGGCGGGGAAGAACACCGGGGAGCTGTTTTTT.

The V call is TRBV28, the J call TRBJ1-2, with D unresolved. V was cut by 2 bases and J by 8 bases, with 9 bases left in between. Germline V gene lookup returns CDR1 MDHEN and CDR2 SYDVKM. This CDR3 has 12 residues. The CDR3 reads CASSLAGKGYTF. The CDR3 coding sequence is TGTGCCAGCAGTTTAGCCGGGAAAGGCTACACCTTC.